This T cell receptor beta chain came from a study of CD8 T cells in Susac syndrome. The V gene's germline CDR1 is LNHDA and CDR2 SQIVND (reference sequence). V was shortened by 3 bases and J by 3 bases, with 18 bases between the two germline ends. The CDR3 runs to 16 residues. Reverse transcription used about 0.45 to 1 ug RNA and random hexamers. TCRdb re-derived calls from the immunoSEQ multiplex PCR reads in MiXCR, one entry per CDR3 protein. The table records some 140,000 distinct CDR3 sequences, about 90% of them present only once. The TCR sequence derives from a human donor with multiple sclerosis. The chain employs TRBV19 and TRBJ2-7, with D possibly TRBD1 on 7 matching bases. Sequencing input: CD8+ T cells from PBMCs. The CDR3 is CASSMEGGQSIYEQYF. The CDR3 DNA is TGTGCCAGTAGTATGGAGGGGGGACAGTCGATCTACGAGCAGTACTTC.